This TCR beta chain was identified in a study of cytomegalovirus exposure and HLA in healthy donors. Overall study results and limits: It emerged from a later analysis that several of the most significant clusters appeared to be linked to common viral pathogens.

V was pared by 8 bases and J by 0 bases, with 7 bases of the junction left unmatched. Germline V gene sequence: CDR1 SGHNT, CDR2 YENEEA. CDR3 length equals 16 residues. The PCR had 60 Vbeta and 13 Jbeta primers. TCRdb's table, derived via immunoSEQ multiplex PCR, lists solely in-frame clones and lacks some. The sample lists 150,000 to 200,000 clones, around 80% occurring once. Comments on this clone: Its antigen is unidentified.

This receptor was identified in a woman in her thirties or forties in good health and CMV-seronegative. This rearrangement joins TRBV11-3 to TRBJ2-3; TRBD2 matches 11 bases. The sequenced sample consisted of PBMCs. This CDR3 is CASAFSSGGSTDTQYF. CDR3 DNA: TGTGCCAGCGCCTTTTCTAGCGGGGGGAGCACAGATACGCAGTATTTT. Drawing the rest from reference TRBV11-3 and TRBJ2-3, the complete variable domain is EAGVVQSPRYKIIEKKQPVAFWCNPISGHNTLYWYLQNLGQGPELLIRYENEEAVDDSQLPKDRFSAERLKGVDSTLKIQPAELGDSAVYLCASAFSSGGSTDTQYFGPGTRLTVL.